Listed here is a single T cell receptor (beta chain). Original analysis: Estimation of nucleated cell counts relied on the amplification of reference gene primers. This table comes from immunoSEQ multiplex PCR, and its TCRdb copy is limited to in-frame clones, with some not included. The DNA gave D and trimming, while V, J and clone size come from that table. Among 95,000 to 120,000 clones listed, roughly 80% were seen once. The data were obtained in a study of blood T cell repertoires in COVID-19. Study in general: Collection of acute and convalescent COVID-19 samples took place in the United States, Italy and Spain. Sources were T cells, B-cell-depleted T cells, or PBMCs; the material itself was cDNA or gDNA.

Trimming left V 1 base short and J 0 bases short, with 13 bases between. The CDR3 has 17 amino acids. Germline V gene sequence: CDR1 SGDLS, CDR2 YYNGEE. The receptor was derived from a man aged 45-65 years with acute or convalescent COVID-19. Sequencing was done on a sample of peripheral blood. This chain links TRBV9 with TRBJ1-4; no firm D call. The DNA for the CDR3 is TGTGCCAGCAGCGTAAACAGTATTTTCGCAACTAATGAAAAACTGTTTTTT. This gives the protein CASSVNSIFATNEKLFF.